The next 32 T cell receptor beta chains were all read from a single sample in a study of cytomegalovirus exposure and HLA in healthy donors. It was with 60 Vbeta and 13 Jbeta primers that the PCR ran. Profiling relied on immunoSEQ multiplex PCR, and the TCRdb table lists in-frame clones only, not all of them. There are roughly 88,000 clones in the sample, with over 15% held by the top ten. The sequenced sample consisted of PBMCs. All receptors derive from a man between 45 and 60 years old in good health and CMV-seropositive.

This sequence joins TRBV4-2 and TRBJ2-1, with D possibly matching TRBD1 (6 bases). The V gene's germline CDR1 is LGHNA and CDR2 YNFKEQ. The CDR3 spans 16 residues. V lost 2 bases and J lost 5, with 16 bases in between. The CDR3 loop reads CASSQQGYREDNEQFF. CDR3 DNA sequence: TGTGCCAGCAGCCAACAGGGGTACCGGGAAGACAATGAGCAGTTCTTC.

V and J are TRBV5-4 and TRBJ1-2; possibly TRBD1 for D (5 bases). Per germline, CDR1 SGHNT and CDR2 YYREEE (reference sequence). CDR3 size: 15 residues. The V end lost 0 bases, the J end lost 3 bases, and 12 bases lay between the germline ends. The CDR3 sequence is CASSLARGEYYGYTF. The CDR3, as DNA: TGTGCCAGCAGCTTGGCTCGGGGGGAATACTATGGCTACACCTTC.

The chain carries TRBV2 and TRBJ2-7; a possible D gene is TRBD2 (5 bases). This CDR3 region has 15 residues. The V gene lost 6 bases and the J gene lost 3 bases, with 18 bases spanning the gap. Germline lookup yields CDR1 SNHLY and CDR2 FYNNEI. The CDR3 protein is CASRIDYNKLYEQYF. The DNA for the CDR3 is TGTGCCAGCAGAATAGACTACAACAAACTCTACGAGCAGTACTTC.

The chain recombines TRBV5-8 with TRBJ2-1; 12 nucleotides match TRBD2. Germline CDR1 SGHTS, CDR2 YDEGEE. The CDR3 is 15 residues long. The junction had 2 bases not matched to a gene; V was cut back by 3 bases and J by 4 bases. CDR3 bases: TGTGCCAGCAGCTCGCTAGCGGGAGGGTACAATGAGCAGTTCTTC. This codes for CASSSLAGGYNEQFF.

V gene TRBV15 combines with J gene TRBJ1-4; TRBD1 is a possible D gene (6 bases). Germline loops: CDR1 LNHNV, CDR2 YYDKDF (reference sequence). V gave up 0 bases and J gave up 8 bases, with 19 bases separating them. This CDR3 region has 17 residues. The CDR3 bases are TGTGCCACCAGCAGAGAAGGGGCTTCAGGGGCTGGGGAAAAACTGTTTTTT. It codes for CATSREGASGAGEKLFF. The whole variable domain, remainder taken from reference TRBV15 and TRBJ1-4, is DAMVIQNPRYQVTQFGKPVTLSCSQTLNHNVMYWYQQKSSQAPKLLFHYYDKDFNNEADTPDNFQSRRPNTSFCFLDIRSPGLGDTAMYLCATSREGASGAGEKLFFGSGTQLSVL.

CDR3: CASSQGRQQSGNTIYF. CDR3 nucleotides: TGCGCCAGCAGCCAAGGCAGACAGCAGTCTGGAAACACCATATATTTT. The rearrangement uses TRBV4-3 and TRBJ1-3, with D tentatively TRBD1 (5 bases). The CDR3 has 16 amino acids. The V gene lost 1 base and the J gene lost 1 base, with 11 bases spanning the gap. Per germline, CDR1 LGHNA and CDR2 YSLEER.

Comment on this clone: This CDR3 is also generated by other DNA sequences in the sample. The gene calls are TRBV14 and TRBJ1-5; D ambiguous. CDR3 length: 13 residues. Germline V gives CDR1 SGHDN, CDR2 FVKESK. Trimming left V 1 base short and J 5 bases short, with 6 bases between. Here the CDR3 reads CASSQAGDQPQHF. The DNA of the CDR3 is TGTGCCAGCAGCCAAGCCGGGGATCAGCCCCAGCATTTT.

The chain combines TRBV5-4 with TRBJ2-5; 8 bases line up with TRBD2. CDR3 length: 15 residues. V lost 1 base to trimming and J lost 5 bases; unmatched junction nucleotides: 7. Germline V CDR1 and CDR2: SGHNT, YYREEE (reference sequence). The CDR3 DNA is TGTGCCAGCAGCTTGATAAATAGCGGGAAGGAGACCCAGTACTTC. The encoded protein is CASSLINSGKETQYF.

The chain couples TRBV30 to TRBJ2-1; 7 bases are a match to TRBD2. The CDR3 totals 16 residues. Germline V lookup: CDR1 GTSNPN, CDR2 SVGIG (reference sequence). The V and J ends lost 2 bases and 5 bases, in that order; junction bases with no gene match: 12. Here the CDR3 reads CAWSPRDYTTDNEQFF. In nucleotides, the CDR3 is TGTGCCTGGAGTCCTAGGGACTACACAACCGACAATGAGCAGTTCTTC.

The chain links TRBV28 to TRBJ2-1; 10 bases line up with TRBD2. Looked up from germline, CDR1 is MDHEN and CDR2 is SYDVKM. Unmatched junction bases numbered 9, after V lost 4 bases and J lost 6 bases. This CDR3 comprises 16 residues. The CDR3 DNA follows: TGTGCCAGCAGTTCTCTAGCGGGAGTGGGACGCAATGAGCAGTTCTTC. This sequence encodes CASSSLAGVGRNEQFF.

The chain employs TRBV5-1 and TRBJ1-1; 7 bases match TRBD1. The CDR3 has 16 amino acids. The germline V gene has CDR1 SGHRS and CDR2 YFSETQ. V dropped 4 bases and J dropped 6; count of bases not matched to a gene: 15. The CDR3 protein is CASSVGQAVIYSEAFF. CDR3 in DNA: TGCGCCAGCAGCGTCGGACAGGCGGTAATATACTCTGAAGCTTTCTTT.

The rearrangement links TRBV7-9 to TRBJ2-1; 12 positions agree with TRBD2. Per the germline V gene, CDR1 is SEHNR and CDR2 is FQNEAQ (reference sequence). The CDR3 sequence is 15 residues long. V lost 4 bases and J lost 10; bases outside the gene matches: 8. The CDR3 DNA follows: TGTGCCAGCAGCTCCCGGACTAGCGGGATTGACGAGCAGTTCTTC. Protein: CASSSRTSGIDEQFF. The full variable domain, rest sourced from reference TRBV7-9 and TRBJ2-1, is DTGVSQNPRHKITKRGQNVTFRCDPISEHNRLYWYRQTLGQGPEFLTYFQNEAQLEKSRLLSDRFSAERPKGSFSTLEIQRTEQGDSAMYLCASSSRTSGIDEQFFGPGTRLTVL.

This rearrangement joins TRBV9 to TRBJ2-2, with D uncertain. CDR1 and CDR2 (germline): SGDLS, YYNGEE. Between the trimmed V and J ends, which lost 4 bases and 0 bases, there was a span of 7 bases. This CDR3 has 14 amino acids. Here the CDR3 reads CASSTTANTGELFF. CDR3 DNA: TGTGCCAGCAGCACGACTGCGAACACCGGGGAGCTGTTTTTT.

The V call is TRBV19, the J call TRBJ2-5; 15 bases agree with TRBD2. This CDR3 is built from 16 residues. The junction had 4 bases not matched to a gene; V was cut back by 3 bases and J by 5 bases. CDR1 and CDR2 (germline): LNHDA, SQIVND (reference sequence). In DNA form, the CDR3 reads TGTGCCAGTAGTATGGGACTAGCGGGAGGAGGGGAGACCCAGTACTTC. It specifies CASSMGLAGGGETQYF.

Written as DNA, the CDR3 is TGTGCCAGCAGCTTAGTTCAACCTAGCTATGGCTACACCTTC. Its protein product is CASSLVQPSYGYTF. The chain combines TRBV13 with TRBJ1-2; D unresolved. Germline-derived CDR1 and CDR2 are PRHDT and FYEKMQ (reference sequence). V lost 1 base and J lost 4, with 10 bases in between. The length of the CDR3 is 14 residues.

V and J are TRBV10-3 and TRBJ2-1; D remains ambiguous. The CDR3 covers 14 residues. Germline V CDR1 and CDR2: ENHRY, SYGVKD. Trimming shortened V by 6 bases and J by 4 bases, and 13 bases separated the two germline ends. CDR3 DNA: TGTGCCATCAGGGCGGCCGTGGGTTACAATGAGCAGTTCTTC. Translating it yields CAIRAAVGYNEQFF.

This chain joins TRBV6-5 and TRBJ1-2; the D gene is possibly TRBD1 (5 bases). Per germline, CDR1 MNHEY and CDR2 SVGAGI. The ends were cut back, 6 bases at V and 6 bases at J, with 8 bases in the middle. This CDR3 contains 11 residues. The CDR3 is CASRRGDGYTF. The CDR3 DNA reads TGTGCCAGCAGACGGGGGGATGGCTACACCTTC.

This chain's CDR3 is CASSFGQVSSEQYF. The CDR3 DNA sequence: TGTGCCAGCAGTTTTGGACAGGTCAGCTCCGAGCAGTACTTC. The chain carries TRBV27 and TRBJ2-7, with 7 bases that match TRBD1. The CDR3 consists of 14 residues. V lost 3 bases, J lost 6 bases, and 8 bases stayed unmatched. Germline V CDR1 and CDR2: MNHEY, SMNVEV (reference sequence).

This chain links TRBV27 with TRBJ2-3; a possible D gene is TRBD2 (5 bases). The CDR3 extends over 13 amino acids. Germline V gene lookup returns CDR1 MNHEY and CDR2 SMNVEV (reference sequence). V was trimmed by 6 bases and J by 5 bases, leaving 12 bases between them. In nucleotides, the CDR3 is TGTGCCAGCAGCAGGACTCCTAGAGATACGCAGTATTTT. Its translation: CASSRTPRDTQYF.

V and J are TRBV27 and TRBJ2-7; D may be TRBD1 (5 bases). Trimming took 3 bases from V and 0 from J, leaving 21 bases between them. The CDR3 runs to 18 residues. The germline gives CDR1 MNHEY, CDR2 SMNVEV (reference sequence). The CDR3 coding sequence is TGTGCCAGCAGTTTTCGCACCCAGGGCCCATTGTACTCCTACGAGCAGTACTTC. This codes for CASSFRTQGPLYSYEQYF.

Here the CDR3 DNA reads TGTGCTAGTGGCGGGAAACTAGCGGGGAACACCGGGGAGCTGTTTTTT. Amino acids: CASGGKLAGNTGELFF. V gene TRBV12-5 combines with J gene TRBJ2-2; 9 nucleotides match TRBD2. The CDR3 runs 16 residues. CDR1 and CDR2 from the germline V gene are LGHNT and FRNRAP. V shed 6 bases, J shed 1 base, and the junction held 6 bases outside the gene matches.

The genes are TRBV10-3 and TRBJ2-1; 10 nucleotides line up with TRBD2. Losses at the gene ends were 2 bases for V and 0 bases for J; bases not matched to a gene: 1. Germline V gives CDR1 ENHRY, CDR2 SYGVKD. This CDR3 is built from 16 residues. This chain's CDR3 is CAISEASGSSYNEQFF. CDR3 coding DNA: TGTGCCATCAGTGAGGCTAGCGGGAGCTCCTACAATGAGCAGTTCTTC.

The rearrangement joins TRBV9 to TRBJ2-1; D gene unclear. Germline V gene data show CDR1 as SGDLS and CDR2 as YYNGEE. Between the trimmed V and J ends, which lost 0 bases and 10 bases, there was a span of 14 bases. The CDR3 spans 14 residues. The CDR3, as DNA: TGTGCCAGCAGCGTAGGAGATAACGGTCGAGAGCAGTTCTTC. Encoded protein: CASSVGDNGREQFF.

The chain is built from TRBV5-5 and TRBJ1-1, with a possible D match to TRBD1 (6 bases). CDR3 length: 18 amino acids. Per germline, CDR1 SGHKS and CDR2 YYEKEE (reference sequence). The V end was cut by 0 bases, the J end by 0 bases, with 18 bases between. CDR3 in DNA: TGTGCCAGCAGCTTGGCCGTTTGGGGGGGGACATTGAACACTGAAGCTTTCTTT. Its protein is CASSLAVWGGTLNTEAFF.

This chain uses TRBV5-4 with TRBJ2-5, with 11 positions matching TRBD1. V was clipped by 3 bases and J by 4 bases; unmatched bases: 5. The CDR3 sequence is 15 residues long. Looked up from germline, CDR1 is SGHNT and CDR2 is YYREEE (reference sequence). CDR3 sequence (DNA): TGTGCCAGCAGCTGGGGGGGGACAGGGGGAGAGACCCAGTACTTC. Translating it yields CASSWGGTGGETQYF.

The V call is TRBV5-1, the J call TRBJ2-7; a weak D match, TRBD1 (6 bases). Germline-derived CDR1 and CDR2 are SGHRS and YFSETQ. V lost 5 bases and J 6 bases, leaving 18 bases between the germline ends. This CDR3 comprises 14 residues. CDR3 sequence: CASSWSGAESEQYF. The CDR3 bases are TGCGCCAGCAGTTGGTCAGGGGCAGAAAGCGAGCAGTACTTC.

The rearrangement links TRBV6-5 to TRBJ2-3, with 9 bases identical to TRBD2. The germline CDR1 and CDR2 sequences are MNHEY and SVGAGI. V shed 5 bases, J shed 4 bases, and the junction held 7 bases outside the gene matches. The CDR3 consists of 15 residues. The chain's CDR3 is CASSPIAGAPDTQYF. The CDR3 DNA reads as TGTGCCAGCAGTCCAATAGCGGGAGCCCCAGATACGCAGTATTTT.

This chain's CDR3 is CASSQARAGASEQYF. CDR3 sequence (DNA): TGCGCCAGCAGCCAAGCTAGAGCGGGAGCAAGCGAGCAGTACTTC. The genes are TRBV4-3 and TRBJ2-7, with 8 bases that match TRBD2. This CDR3 region has 15 residues. Germline loops: CDR1 LGHNA, CDR2 YSLEER. The V segment lost 1 base and the J segment 6 bases; nucleotides outside the gene matches: 8.

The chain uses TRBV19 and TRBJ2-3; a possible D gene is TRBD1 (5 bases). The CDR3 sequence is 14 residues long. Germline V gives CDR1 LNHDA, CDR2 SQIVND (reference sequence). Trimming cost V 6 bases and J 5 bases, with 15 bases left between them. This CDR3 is CASRQPWGGDTQYF. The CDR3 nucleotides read TGTGCCAGTAGGCAACCCTGGGGCGGAGATACGCAGTATTTT.

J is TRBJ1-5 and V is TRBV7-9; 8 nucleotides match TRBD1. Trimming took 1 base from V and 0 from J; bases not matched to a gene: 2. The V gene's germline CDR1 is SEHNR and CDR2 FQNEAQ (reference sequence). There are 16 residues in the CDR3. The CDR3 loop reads CASSLETGASNQPQHF. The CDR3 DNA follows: TGTGCCAGCAGCTTAGAGACAGGGGCTAGCAATCAGCCCCAGCATTTT.

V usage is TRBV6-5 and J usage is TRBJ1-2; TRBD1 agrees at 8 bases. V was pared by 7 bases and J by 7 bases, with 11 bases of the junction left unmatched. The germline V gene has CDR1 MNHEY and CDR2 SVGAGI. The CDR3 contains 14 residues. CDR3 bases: TGTGCCAGCAAAGTCACAGGGGGGACTCGTGGCTACACCTTC. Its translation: CASKVTGGTRGYTF.

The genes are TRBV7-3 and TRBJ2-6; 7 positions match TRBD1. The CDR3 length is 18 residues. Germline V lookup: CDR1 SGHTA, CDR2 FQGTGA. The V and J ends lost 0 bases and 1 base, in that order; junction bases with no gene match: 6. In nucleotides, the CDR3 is TGTGCCAGCAGCTTAACAGGGGACAGCTCTTCTGGGGCCAACGTCCTGACTTTC. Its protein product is CASSLTGDSSSGANVLTF.